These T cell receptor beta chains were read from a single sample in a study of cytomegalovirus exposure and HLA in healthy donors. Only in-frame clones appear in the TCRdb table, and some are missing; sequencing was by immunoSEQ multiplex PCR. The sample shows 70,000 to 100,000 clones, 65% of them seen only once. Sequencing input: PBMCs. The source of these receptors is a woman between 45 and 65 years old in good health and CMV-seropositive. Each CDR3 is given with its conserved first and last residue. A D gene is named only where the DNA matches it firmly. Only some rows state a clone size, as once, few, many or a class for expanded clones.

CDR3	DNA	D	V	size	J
CASSPTGSSADTQYF	TGTGCCAGCAGTCCGACAGGGTCCAGCGCAGATACGCAGTATTTT	TRBD1	TRBV6-5	NA	TRBJ2-3
CASRKGPTGALTGELFF	TGCGCCAGCCGAAAGGGCCCGACAGGGGCTTTAACCGGGGAGCTGTTTTTT	TRBD1	TRBV5-1	NA	TRBJ2-2
CAWSGGPHYGYTF	TGTGCCTGGAGCGGAGGGCCTCACTATGGCTACACCTTC	NA	TRBV30	NA	TRBJ1-2
CASSSPGLAGGRYNEQFF	TGTGCCAGCAGCTCCCCGGGACTAGCGGGGGGGCGCTACAATGAGCAGTTCTTC	TRBD2	TRBV28	NA	TRBJ2-1
CASSPKVERLGYTF	TGCGCCAGCAGCCCGAAAGTGGAGCGGCTCGGCTACACCTTC	NA	TRBV5-1	NA	TRBJ1-2
CAWSPGPSTDTQYF	TGTGCCTGGAGCCCAGGTCCTTCCACAGATACGCAGTATTTT	NA	TRBV30	NA	TRBJ2-3
CARLVKNGQTEYEQYF	TGTGCCAGACTCGTTAAAAACGGACAAACGGAGTACGAGCAGTACTTC	NA	TRBV6-4	few	TRBJ2-7
CASSQGTGDEKLFF	TGCGCCAGCAGCCAAGGGACAGGGGACGAAAAACTGTTTTTT	TRBD1	TRBV4-1	few	TRBJ1-4
CASSIHIINEQFF	TGTGCCAGCAGCATCCACATCATCAATGAGCAGTTCTTC	NA	TRBV7-9	NA	TRBJ2-1
CASSGSSTDTQYF	TGTGCCAGTAGCGGGTCTAGCACAGATACGCAGTATTTT	NA	TRBV19	NA	TRBJ2-3
CASSLYGGQKYNEQFF	TGCGCCAGCAGCTTGTATGGGGGACAGAAATACAATGAGCAGTTCTTC	TRBD1	TRBV5-1	NA	TRBJ2-1